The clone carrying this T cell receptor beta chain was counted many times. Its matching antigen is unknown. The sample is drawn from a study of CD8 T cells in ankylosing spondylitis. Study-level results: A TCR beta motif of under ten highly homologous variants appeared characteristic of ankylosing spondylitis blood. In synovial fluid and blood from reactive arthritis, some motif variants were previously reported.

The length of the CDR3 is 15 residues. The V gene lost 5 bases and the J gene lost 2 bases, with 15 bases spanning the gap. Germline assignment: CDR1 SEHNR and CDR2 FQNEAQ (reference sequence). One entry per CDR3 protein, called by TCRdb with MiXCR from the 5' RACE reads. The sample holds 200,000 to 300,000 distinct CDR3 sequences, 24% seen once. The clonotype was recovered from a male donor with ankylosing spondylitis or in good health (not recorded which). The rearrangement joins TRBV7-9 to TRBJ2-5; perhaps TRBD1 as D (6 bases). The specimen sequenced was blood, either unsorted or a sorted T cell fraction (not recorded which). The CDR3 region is CASSLALGTQETQYF. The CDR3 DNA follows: TGTGCCAGCAGCCTCGCCCTCGGGACACAAGAGACCCAGTACTTC.